This is a list of T cell receptor beta chains from one sample in a study of cytomegalovirus exposure and HLA in healthy donors. The protocol was immunoSEQ multiplex PCR, while the TCRdb copy is restricted to in-frame clones and leaves out a portion. The sample shows some 130,000 clones, around 10% of them seen only once. The sample comprised PBMCs. Receptors were obtained from a middle-aged man in good health and CMV-seronegative. The CDR3 runs from the conserved cysteine through the conserved F or W. The D gene is left open where the match is weak.

d_gene,v_gene,j_gene,CDR3aa
TRBD1,TRBV28,TRBJ1-5,CASSLEQGVQPQHF
.,TRBV20-1,TRBJ2-1,CSAGHLNEQFF
.,TRBV10-3,TRBJ2-2,CAITRTYNTGELFF
TRBD1,TRBV27,TRBJ2-5,CASSPGQGVGTQYF
TRBD2,TRBV25-1,TRBJ2-1,CASGASGGSYNEQFF
TRBD2,TRBV6-5,TRBJ2-7,CASSYSGGLGFYEQYF
.,TRBV7-6,TRBJ2-7,CASSARDFDEQYF
.,TRBV11-2,TRBJ2-7,CASSPASRAQYF
.,TRBV29-1,TRBJ1-2,CSVAGFGEGYTF
TRBD2,TRBV28,TRBJ2-5,CASTLRASGSSETQYF